This TCR beta chain was obtained from a study of T cells in Graves' hyperthyroidism and ophthalmopathy. Broader study findings: Within blood appeared most thyroid clonotypes that had expanded above 0.001.

Per germline, CDR1 SQVTM and CDR2 ANQGSEA. Trimming removed 7 bases at V and 1 base at J, with 13 bases between. CDR3 length: 13 amino acids. Amplified TCR beta CDR3 regions derived from RNA transcripts. TCR CDR3 regions were first amplified by RT-PCR with HTBI primers. TCRdb re-analysed the multiplex PCR reads in MiXCR, keeping a single row per CDR3 protein. The data show hundreds of thousands of distinct CDR3 sequences, with roughly 15% seen just once and roughly an eighth held by the top ten. This clonotype has ten or more counts. Its antigen is unknown. Sequencing was done on a sample of blood. This receptor was identified in a woman aged 50 to 65 with Graves' ophthalmopathy. The rearrangement uses TRBV29-1 and TRBJ1-1; D is ambiguous. The CDR3 bases are TGCAGCGCTTACGGCCAGACGAACACTGAAGCTTTCTTT. It encodes CSAYGQTNTEAFF.